This TCR beta chain derives from a study of blood T cell repertoires in COVID-19. The data were produced by immunoSEQ multiplex PCR, yet TCRdb's version contains in-frame clones alone and is incomplete. This sample has more than 140,000 clones, with 70% to 85% found just once. This clone was recorded a few times. V lost 5 bases and J lost 3; bases outside the gene matches: 6. The CDR3 has 16 residues. Germline V CDR1 and CDR2: LNHDA, SQIVND (reference sequence). V usage is TRBV19 and J usage is TRBJ2-1, with TRBD2 identical over 11 bases. This sequence originates from a woman between 45 and 60 years old in a cohort sampled during active or convalescent COVID-19. Sequences were obtained from peripheral blood. CDR3 sequence reads: CASSVHGTSGYNEQFF. CDR3 coding DNA: TGTGCCAGTAGTGTCCACGGGACTAGCGGCTACAATGAGCAGTTCTTC.